Listed here are 9 T cell receptor beta chains from one sample, sequenced in a study of blood T cells in healthy people across ages. With a J-beta primer mix and a sample-barcoded 5' primer, a second PCR ran 7 to 11 cycles. TCRdb called the 5' RACE reads again in MiXCR, with one record for every CDR3 protein. The top ten clones hold about an eighth of a sample with approximately 900,000 distinct CDR3 sequences, about 44% of them seen once. Sequencing used blood. The receptor set was obtained from a man between 25 and 39 years old in good health.

This clonotype turned up a few times. The rearrangement links TRBV29-1 to TRBJ2-2, with 9 bases aligning to TRBD2. The germline CDR1 and CDR2 sequences are SQVTM and ANQGSEA. The CDR3 length is 14 residues. Trimming cost V 6 bases and J 0 bases; bases outside gene matches: 2. The chain's CDR3 is CSVAGGPNTGELFF. The DNA of the CDR3 is TGCAGCGTAGCGGGGGGCCCGAACACCGGGGAGCTGTTTTTT.

This chain connects TRBV20-1 to TRBJ2-3, with 9 bases identical to TRBD1. The CDR3 consists of 16 residues. CDR1 and CDR2 (germline): DFQATT, SNEGSKA (reference sequence). The trim removed 0 bases at V and 1 base at J, leaving 5 bases unmatched. This chain's CDR3 is CSARDRTGAGTDTQYF. The CDR3 coding sequence is TGCAGTGCTAGAGACCGGACAGGGGCTGGCACAGATACGCAGTATTTT.

The J gene is TRBJ2-3, the V gene TRBV12-3 or TRBV12-4, with no clear D. CDR3 size: 13 residues. Deletions cut 6 bases from V and 0 bases from J, with 7 bases between. The DNA for the CDR3 is TGTGCCAGCAGCATGCTCAGCACAGATACGCAGTATTTT. It yields the protein CASSMLSTDTQYF.

This clonotype was recorded many times. The chain joins TRBV28 to TRBJ2-3; D may be TRBD1 (5 bases). CDR1 and CDR2 (germline): MDHEN, SYDVKM. V lost 6 bases and J 2 bases, leaving 9 bases between the germline ends. CDR3 size: 13 residues. This chain's CDR3 is CASRSGSTDTQYF. CDR3 sequence (DNA): TGTGCCAGCAGGTCAGGGTCCACAGATACGCAGTATTTT.

The chain carries TRBV15 and TRBJ2-1; the D gene could be TRBD1 or TRBD2 (6 bases each). Germline assignment: CDR1 LNHNV and CDR2 YYDKDF (reference sequence). This CDR3 has 16 amino acids. Between the trimmed V and J ends, which lost 1 base and 4 bases, there was a span of 14 bases. The CDR3 sequence: CATSRGDGGPYNEQFF. The CDR3 DNA reads TGTGCCACCAGCAGAGGGGATGGGGGGCCGTACAATGAGCAGTTCTTC.

The table lists this clonotype with many counts. The chain uses TRBV29-1 and TRBJ2-7; 10 bases match TRBD1. The germline V gene encodes CDR1 SQVTM and CDR2 ANQGSEA. After removal of 7 bases from V and 4 bases from J, the junction contained 4 bases not matched to a gene. This CDR3 spans 12 amino acids. The CDR3 nucleotides are TGCAGCGCCGGGACAGGGGCTTACGAGCAGTACTTC. This sequence encodes CSAGTGAYEQYF.

This clonotype was counted only a few times. The chain has TRBV9 and TRBJ2-3, with D perhaps TRBD1 or TRBD2 (6 bases each). Deletions cut 0 bases from V and 3 bases from J, with 11 bases between. CDR1 and CDR2 (germline): SGDLS, YYNGEE. The CDR3 runs to 15 residues. Written as DNA, the CDR3 is TGTGCCAGCAGCGTAGTCTCGGGGGCGACAGATACGCAGTATTTT. Translation gives CASSVVSGATDTQYF.

The chain recombines TRBV28 with TRBJ1-1; D remains ambiguous. Trimming cost V 6 bases and J 1 base, with 12 bases left between them. The germline V gene encodes CDR1 MDHEN and CDR2 SYDVKM. CDR3 length equals 14 residues. CDR3 nucleotide sequence: TGTGCCAGCAGGGATCTTACAAAGAACACTGAAGCTTTCTTT. This codes for CASRDLTKNTEAFF.

The chain combines TRBV7-8 with TRBJ2-5, with 11 bases that match TRBD2. From germline, CDR1 is SGHVS and CDR2 FQNEAQ. The CDR3 contains 16 residues. The V and J ends lost 6 bases and 11 bases, in that order; junction bases with no gene match: 17. The CDR3 reads CASSTSGGTFNNEQYF. For the CDR3, the DNA is TGTGCCAGCAGTACTAGCGGGGGAACTTTTAACAATGAGCAGTACTTC.